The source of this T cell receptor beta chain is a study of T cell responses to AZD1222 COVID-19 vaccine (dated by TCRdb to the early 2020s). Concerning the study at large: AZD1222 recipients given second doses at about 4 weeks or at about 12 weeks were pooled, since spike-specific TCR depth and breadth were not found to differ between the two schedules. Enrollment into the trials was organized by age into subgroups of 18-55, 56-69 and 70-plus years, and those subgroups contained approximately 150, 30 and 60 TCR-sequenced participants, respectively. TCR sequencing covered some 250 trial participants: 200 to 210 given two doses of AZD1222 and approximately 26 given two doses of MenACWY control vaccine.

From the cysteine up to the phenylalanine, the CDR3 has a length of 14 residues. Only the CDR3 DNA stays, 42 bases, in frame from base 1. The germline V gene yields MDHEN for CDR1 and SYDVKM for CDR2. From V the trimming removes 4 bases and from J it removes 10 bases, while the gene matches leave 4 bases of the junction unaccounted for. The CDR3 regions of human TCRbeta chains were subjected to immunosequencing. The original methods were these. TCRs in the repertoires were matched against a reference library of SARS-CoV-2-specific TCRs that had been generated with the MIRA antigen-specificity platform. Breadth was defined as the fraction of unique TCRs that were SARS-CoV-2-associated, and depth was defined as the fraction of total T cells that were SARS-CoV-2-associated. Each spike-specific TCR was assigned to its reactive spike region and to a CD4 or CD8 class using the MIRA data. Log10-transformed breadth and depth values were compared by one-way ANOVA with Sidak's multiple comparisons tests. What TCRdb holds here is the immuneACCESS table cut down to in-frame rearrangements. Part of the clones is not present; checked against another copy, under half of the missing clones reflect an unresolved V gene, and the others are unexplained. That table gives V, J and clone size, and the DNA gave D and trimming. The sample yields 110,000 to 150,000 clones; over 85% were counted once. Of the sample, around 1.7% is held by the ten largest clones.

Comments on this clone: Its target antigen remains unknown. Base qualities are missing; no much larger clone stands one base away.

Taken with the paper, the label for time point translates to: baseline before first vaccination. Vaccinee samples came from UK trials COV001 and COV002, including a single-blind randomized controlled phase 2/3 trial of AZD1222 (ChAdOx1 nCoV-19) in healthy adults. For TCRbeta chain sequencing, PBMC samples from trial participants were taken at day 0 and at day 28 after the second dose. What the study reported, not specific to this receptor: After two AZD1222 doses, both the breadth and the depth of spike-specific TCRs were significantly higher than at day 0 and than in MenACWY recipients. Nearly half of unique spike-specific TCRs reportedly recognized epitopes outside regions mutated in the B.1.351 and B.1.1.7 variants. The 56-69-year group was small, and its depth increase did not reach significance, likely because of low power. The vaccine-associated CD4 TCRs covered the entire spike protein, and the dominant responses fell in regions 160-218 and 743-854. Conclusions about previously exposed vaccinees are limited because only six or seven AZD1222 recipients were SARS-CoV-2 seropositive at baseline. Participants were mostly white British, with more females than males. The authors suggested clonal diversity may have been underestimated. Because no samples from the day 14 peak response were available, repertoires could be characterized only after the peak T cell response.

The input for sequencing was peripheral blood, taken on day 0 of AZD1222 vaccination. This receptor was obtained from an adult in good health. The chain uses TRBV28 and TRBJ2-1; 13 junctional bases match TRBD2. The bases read TGTGCCAGCAGTTACGCACTAGCGGGAGGGGAGCAGTTCTTC. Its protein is CASSYALAGGEQFF.